This T cell receptor (beta chain) was captured in a study of T-cell reconstitution after alpha-beta-depleted transplantation in children. There are a few counts of this clonotype. Germline CDR1 SGHRS, CDR2 YFSETQ. This CDR3 is 15 amino acids long. The V segment lost 0 bases and the J segment 2 bases; nucleotides outside the gene matches: 3. During its preparation, the TCRbeta library received unique molecular identifiers. In TCRdb, the PCR reads were re-called with MiXCR into one record per CDR3 protein. The sample has hundreds of thousands of distinct CDR3 sequences; about 10% are singletons. The V and J genes are TRBV5-1 and TRBJ1-1; 8 positions agree with TRBD1. This clonotype originated in a human donor who donated a stem cell graft to a child with acute myeloid leukemia. Sequenced here: PBMCs from the stem cell graft donor, sampled from the stem cell graft. For the CDR3, the DNA is TGCGCCAGCAGCTTGGCGGACAGGGATAACACTGAAGCTTTCTTT. Translated: CASSLADRDNTEAFF.